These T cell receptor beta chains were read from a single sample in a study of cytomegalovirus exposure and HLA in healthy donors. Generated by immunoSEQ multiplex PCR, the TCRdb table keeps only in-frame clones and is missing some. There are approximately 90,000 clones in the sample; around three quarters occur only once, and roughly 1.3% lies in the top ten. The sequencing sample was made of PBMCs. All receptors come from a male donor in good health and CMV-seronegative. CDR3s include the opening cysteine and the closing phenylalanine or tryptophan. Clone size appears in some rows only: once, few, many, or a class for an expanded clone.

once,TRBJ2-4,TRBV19,CASSIEGRNIQYF
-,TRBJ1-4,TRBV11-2,CASSPPGSEKLFF
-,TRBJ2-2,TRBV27,CASSPRSLLNTGELFF
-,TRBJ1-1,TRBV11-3,CASSLGGKNTEAFF
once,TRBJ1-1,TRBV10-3,CAIATYESTEAFF
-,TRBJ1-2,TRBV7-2,CASSLGQARLYGYTF
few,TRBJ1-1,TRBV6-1,CASSEARGTEAFF
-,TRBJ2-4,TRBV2,CASSEGRLEAKNIQYF
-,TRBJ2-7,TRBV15,CATSRVGQGSDEQYF
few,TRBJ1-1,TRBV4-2,CASSPATQGENTEAFF
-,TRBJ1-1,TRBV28,CASKVPGAPGGNTEAFF
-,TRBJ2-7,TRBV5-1,CASSTAPTGGRTYEQYF
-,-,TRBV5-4,CASSPVAGGAYEQYF
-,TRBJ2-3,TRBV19,CASSIDRGVADTQYF
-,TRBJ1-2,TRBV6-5,CASSYRGPPDYGYTF
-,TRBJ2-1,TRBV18,CASSPSPSGGPNEQFF
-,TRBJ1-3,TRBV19,CASSIARDNYGNTIYF
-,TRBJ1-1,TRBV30,CAWGQGRPTEAFF
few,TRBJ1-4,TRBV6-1,CASTPPGTASEKLFF
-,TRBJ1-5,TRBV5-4,CASSLGEQPQHF
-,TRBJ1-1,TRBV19,CASSIGGGVRTEAFF
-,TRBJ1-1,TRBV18,CASSPGQRTEAFF
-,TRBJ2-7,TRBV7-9,CASTAGTYEQYF
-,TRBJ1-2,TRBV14,CASSQEPRGNYGYTF
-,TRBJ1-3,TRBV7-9,CASSLPGSGNTIYF
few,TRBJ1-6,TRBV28,CASIHLQGDRGWDSPLHF
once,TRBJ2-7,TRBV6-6,CASSYTGGTGVYEQYF
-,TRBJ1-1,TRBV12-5,CASGLSGGAAFF
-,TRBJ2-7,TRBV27,CASSLGTGGTEQYF
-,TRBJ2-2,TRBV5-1,CASSFSFGQGLAGELFF
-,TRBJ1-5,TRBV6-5,CASSYKKTGNQPQHF
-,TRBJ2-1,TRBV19,CASSIVSGVAYNEQFF
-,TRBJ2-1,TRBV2,CASSDLSQGDYNEQFF
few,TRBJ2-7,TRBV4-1,CASSQEGTSGYEQYF
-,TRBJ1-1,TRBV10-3,CAISARAGMNTEAFF
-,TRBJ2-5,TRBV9,CASSARGYQETQYF
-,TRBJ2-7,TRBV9,CASSVEAGGAEYF
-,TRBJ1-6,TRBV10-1,CASSDGRALSPLHF
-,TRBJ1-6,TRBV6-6,CASTDRFRTNSPLHF
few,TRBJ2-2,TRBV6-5,CASSPAGTITGELFF
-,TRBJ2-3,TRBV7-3,CASSFDRSTDTQYF
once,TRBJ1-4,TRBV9,CASSGGTESATNEKLFF
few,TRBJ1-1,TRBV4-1,CASSLLSTGKGTEAFF
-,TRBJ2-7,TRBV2,CASRFAGFEQYF
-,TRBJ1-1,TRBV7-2,CASSPWADRVYTEAFF
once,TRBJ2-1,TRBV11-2,CASSLSSFSGGGWNNEQFF
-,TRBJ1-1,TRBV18,CASSPVAGVRTEAFF
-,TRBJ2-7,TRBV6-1,CASSETRTRPEQYF
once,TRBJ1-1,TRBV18,CASSLGQNTEAFF
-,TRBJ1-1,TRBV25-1,CATRGGLGTEAFF